Below are 12 T cell receptor beta chains sequenced from a single sample in a study of cytomegalovirus exposure and HLA in healthy donors (TCRdb year 2017). The library was made by the immunoSEQ multiplex PCR assay. The table was pulled from immuneACCESS by TCRdb, which kept in-frame rearrangements only. Such tables lose some clones; where checked, under half of the loss comes from unresolved V genes, and the rest has no known cause. The sample data list about 190,000 clones, and 84% of these were observed just once. Together, the top ten hold under 7.5% of the sample. Sequencing was done on a sample of PBMCs. The receptors were gathered from a man between 18 and 29 years old in good health and CMV-seropositive.

This chain links TRBV6-5 with TRBJ2-7, with D unresolved. The CDR3 is 14 residues long. The germline V and J ends were trimmed by 0 bases and 2 bases, with 8 bases remaining between them. Germline V gene data show CDR1 as MNHEY and CDR2 as SVGAGI. The CDR3 protein is CASSYSKHPYEQYF. CDR3 DNA sequence: TGTGCCAGCAGTTACTCGAAACACCCCTACGAGCAGTACTTC.

This clone was recorded only once. This chain joins TRBV7-2 and TRBJ1-1; D unclear. CDR1 and CDR2 from the germline V gene are SGHTA and FQGNSA. V was cut by 4 bases and J by 1 base, with 13 bases left in between. This CDR3 has 15 residues. Written as DNA, the CDR3 is TGTGCCAGCAGCTCAAGAGGACTGGCGAACACTGAAGCTTTCTTT. Translated, it gives CASSSRGLANTEAFF.

The chain carries TRBV29-1 and TRBJ1-2; tentatively, D is TRBD1 (6 bases). Germline loops: CDR1 SQVTM, CDR2 ANQGSEA. The CDR3 loop spans 15 amino acids. V was pared by 7 bases and J by 3 bases, with 21 bases between. The CDR3 DNA reads TGCAGCGCCCGAACGAGGAGGGGGGGTGACTATGGCTACACCTTC. Translating it yields CSARTRRGGDYGYTF.

V usage is TRBV5-4 and J usage is TRBJ2-1, with 11 bases matching TRBD1. The CDR3 has 16 amino acids. Trimming removed 4 bases from V and 4 bases from J; junction bases left unmatched: 7. The V gene's germline CDR1 is SGHNT and CDR2 YYREEE (reference sequence). CDR3 DNA sequence: TGTGCCAGCAGCCCCAAAGGGACAGGGGGTTACAATGAGCAGTTCTTC. Residues: CASSPKGTGGYNEQFF.

The J gene is TRBJ2-5, the V gene TRBV27, with 7 bases fitting TRBD2. The CDR3 totals 14 residues. Germline-derived CDR1 and CDR2 are MNHEY and SMNVEV (reference sequence). V was clipped by 4 bases and J by 4 bases; unmatched bases: 6. The DNA for the CDR3 is TGTGCCAGCAGTTCCGGGACTATTGTAGAGACCCAGTACTTC. This sequence encodes CASSSGTIVETQYF.

This clone has a single count. The chain uses TRBV7-9 and TRBJ2-7, with 8 positions matching TRBD2. V shed 5 bases, J shed 6 bases, and the junction held 3 bases outside the gene matches. Germline assignment: CDR1 SEHNR and CDR2 FQNEAQ (reference sequence). The CDR3 length is 12 residues. CDR3 in DNA: TGTGCCAGCAGCCGACTAGCGACCGAGCAGTACTTC. This encodes CASSRLATEQYF. Full variable domain (missing parts from reference TRBV7-9 and TRBJ2-7): DTGVSQNPRHKITKRGQNVTFRCDPISEHNRLYWYRQTLGQGPEFLTYFQNEAQLEKSRLLSDRFSAERPKGSFSTLEIQRTEQGDSAMYLCASSRLATEQYFGPGTRLTVT.

CDR3 in DNA: TGTGCCAGCAGAGCCCCGACTAGCACCAATGAGCAGTTCTTC. Translating gives CASRAPTSTNEQFF. The chain carries TRBV28 and TRBJ2-1; 7 nucleotides align to TRBD2. The germline gives CDR1 MDHEN, CDR2 SYDVKM. Unmatched junction bases numbered 8, after V lost 6 bases and J lost 6 bases. CDR3 length equals 14 residues.

This sequence joins TRBV11-2 and TRBJ2-7; no firm D call. V was trimmed by 4 bases and J by 7 bases, leaving 14 bases between them. This CDR3 region has 13 residues. Per germline, CDR1 SGHAT and CDR2 FQNNGV. CDR3 sequence reads: CASSSGEVKEQYF. In DNA form, the CDR3 reads TGTGCCAGCAGCTCCGGCGAGGTGAAGGAGCAGTACTTC. The variable domain in full, completed from reference TRBV11-2 and TRBJ2-7, reads EAGVAQSPRYKIIEKRQSVAFWCNPISGHATLYWYQQILGQGPKLLIQFQNNGVVDDSQLPKDRFSAERLKGVDSTLKIQPAKLEDSAVYLCASSSGEVKEQYFGPGTRLTVT.

This clone has just a few counts. The J gene is TRBJ2-5, the V gene TRBV6-6; 7 positions match TRBD2. V lost 2 bases, J lost 5 bases, and 11 bases stayed unmatched. The CDR3 has 16 residues. The V gene's germline CDR1 is MNHNY and CDR2 SVGAGI (reference sequence). The CDR3 DNA follows: TGTGCCAGCAGTTACCCCTCCTCTGCGGGAGTGGAGACCCAGTACTTC. Translation: CASSYPSSAGVETQYF.

The chain joins TRBV5-4 to TRBJ2-2, with TRBD2 identical over 8 bases. J gave up 5 bases and V 4 bases, and 7 bases lay outside the gene matches. This CDR3 spans 15 amino acids. Germline lookup yields CDR1 SGHNT and CDR2 YYREEE (reference sequence). The CDR3, as DNA: TGTGCCAGCAGCCGGGGGGGGAGTGGGACCGGGGAGCTGTTTTTT. This encodes CASSRGGSGTGELFF.

CDR3 DNA: TGTGCCTCTCAAGGCGGGACGGACTCGTCCGAGCAGTACTTC. Protein product: CASQGGTDSSEQYF. The J gene is TRBJ2-7, the V gene TRBV30; TRBD2 might be the D (6 bases). Germline CDR1 and CDR2: GTSNPN and SVGIG (reference sequence). The CDR3 spans 14 residues. Deletions cut 7 bases from V and 6 bases from J, with 22 bases between.

The rearrangement joins TRBV7-2 to TRBJ2-1; D unresolved. Trimming cost V 5 bases and J 0 bases, with 14 bases left between them. CDR1 SGHTA and CDR2 FQGNSA come from the germline V gene. There are 16 residues in the CDR3. CDR3 in DNA: TGTGCCAGCAGCCCGTCCCTTCCGAGCTCCTACAATGAGCAGTTCTTC. Translating gives CASSPSLPSSYNEQFF.